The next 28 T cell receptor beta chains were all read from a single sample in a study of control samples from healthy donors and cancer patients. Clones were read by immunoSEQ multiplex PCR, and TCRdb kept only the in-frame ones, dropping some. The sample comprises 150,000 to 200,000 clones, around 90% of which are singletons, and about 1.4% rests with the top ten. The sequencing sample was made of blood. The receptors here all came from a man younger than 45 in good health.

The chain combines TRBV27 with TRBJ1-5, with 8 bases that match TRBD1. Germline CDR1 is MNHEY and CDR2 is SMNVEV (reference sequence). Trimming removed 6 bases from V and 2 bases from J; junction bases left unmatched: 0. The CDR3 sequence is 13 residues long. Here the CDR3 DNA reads TGTGCCAGCAGGGGACAGGGCAATCAGCCCCAGCATTTT. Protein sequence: CASRGQGNQPQHF.

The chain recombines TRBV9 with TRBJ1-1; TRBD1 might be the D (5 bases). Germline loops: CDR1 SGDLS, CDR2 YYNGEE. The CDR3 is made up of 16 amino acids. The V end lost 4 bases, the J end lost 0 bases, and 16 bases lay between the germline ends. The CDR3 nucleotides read TGTGCCAGCAGCCCCCTTGGGGGGTCCCTGAACACTGAAGCTTTCTTT. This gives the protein CASSPLGGSLNTEAFF.

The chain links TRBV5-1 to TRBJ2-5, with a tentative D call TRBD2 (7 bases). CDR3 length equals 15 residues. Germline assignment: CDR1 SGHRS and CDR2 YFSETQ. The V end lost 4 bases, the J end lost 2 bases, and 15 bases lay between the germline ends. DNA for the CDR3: TGCGCCAGCAGCCGCACGGGGGGCCGTCAAGAGACCCAGTACTTC. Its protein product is CASSRTGGRQETQYF.

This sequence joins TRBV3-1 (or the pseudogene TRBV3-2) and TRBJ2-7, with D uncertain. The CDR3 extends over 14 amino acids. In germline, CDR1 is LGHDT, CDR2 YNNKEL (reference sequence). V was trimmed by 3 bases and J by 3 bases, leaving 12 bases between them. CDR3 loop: CASSHGSGGYEQYF. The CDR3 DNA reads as TGTGCCAGCAGCCATGGATCTGGCGGCTACGAGCAGTACTTC.

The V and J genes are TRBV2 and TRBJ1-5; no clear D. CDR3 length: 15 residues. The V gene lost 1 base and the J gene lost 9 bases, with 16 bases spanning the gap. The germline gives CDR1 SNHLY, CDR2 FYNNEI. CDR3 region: CASSEDSTSGSPQHF. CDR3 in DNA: TGTGCCAGCAGTGAAGACAGTACGTCTGGGTCGCCCCAGCATTTT.

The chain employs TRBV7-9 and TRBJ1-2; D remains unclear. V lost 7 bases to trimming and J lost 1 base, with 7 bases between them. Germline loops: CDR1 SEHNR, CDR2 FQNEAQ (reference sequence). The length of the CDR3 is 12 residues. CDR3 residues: CASTPINYGYTF. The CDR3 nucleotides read TGTGCCAGCACCCCAATTAACTATGGCTACACCTTC.

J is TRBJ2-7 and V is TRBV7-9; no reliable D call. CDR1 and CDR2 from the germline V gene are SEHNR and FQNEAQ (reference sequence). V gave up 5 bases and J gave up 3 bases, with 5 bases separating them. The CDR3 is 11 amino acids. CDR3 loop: CASSGYYEQYF. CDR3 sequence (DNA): TGTGCCAGCAGCGGATACTACGAGCAGTACTTC.

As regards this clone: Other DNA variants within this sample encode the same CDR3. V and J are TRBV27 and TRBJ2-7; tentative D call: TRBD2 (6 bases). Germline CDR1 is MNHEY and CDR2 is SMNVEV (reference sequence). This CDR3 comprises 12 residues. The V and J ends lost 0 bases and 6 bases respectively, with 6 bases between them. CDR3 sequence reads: CASSLSGGEQYF. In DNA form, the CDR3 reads TGTGCCAGCAGTTTATCCGGGGGCGAGCAGTACTTC.

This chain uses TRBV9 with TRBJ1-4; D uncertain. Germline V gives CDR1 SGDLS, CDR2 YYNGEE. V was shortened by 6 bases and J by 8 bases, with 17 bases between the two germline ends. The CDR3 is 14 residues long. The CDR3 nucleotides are TGTGCCAGCACTCGGGAGACGTCTGGGGAAAAACTGTTTTTT. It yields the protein CASTRETSGEKLFF.

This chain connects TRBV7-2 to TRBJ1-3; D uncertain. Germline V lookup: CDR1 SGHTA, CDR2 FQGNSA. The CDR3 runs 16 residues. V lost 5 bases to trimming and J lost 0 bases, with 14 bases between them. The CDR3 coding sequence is TGTGCCAGCAGCCCCGTTTCTACAGCCTCTGGAAACACCATATATTTT. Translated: CASSPVSTASGNTIYF.

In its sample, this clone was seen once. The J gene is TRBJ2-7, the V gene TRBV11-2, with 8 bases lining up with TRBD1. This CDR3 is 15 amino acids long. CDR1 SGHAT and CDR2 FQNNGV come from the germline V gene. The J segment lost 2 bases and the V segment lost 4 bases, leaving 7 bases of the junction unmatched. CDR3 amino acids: CASSSRQGSTYEQYF. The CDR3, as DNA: TGTGCCAGCAGCTCGAGACAGGGGAGTACCTACGAGCAGTACTTC.

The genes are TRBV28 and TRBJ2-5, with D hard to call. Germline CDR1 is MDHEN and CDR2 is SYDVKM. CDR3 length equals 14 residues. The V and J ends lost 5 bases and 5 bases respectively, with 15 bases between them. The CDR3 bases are TGTGCCAGCAGTGTCCTCATTTCCGGGGAGACCCAGTACTTC. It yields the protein CASSVLISGETQYF.

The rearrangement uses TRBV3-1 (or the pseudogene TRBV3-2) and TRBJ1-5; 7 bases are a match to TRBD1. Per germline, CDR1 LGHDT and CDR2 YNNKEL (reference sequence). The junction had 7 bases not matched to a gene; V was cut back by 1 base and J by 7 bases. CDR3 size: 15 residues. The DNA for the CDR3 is TGTGCCAGCAGCCAAGTCAAGGGGGCAGGGCAGCCCCAGCATTTT. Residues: CASSQVKGAGQPQHF.

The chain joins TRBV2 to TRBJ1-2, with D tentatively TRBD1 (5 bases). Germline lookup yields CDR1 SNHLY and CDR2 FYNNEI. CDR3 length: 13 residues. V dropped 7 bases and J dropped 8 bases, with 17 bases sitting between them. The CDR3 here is CASKYRLYEGYTF. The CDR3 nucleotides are TGTGCCAGCAAGTACAGGTTATATGAGGGCTACACCTTC.

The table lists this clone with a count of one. This CDR3 reads CASSIDRLGTGELFF. Written as DNA, the CDR3 is TGTGCCAGTAGTATAGATCGATTGGGCACCGGGGAGCTGTTTTTT. This chain links TRBV19 with TRBJ2-2; no clear D. The CDR3 is 15 amino acids. Germline V gene data show CDR1 as LNHDA and CDR2 as SQIVND (reference sequence). Trimming left V 0 bases short and J 4 bases short, with 9 bases between.

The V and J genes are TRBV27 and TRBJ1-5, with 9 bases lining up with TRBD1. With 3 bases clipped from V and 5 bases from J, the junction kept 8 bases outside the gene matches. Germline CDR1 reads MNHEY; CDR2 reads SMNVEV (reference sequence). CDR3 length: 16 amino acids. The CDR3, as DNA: TGTGCCAGCAGTTTTAGGGGGACAGGGAGATATCAGCCCCAGCATTTT. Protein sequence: CASSFRGTGRYQPQHF.

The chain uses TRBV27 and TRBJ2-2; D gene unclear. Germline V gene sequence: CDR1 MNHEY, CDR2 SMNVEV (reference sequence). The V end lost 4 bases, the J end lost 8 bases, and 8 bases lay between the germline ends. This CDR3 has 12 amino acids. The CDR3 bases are TGTGCCAGCAGTTCAGGATGGGGGGAGCTGTTTTTT. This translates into CASSSGWGELFF.

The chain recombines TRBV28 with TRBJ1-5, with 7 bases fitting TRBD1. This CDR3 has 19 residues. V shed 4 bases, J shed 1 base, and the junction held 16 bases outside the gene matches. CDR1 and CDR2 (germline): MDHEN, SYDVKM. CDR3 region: CASSSLSDRVKVSNQPQHF. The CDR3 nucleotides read TGTGCCAGCAGTTCCCTCAGCGACAGGGTCAAGGTGAGCAATCAGCCCCAGCATTTT.

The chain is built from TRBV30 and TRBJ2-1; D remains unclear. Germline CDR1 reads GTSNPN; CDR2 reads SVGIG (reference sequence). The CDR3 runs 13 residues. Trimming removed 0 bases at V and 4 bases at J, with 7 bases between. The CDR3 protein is CAWSVRVYNEQFF. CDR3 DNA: TGTGCCTGGAGTGTAAGAGTATACAATGAGCAGTTCTTC.

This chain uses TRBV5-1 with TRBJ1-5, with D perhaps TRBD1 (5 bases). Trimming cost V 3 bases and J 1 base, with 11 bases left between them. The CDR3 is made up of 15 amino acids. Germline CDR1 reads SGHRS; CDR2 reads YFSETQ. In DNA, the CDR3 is TGCGCCAGCAGCTGGGACGGAGCGAGCAATCAGCCCCAGCATTTT. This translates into CASSWDGASNQPQHF.

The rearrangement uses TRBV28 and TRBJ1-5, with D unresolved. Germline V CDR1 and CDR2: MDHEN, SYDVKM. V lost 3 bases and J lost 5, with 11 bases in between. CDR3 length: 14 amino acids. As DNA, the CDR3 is TGTGCCAGCAGTTTGTGGAAACGGGATCAGCCCCAGCATTTT. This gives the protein CASSLWKRDQPQHF.

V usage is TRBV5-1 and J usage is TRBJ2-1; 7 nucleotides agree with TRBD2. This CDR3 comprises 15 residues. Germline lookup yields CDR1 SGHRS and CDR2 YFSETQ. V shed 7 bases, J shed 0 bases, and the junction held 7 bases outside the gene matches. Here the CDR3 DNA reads TGCGCCAGCCGCCGGGAGGCCAGCTCCTACAATGAGCAGTTCTTC. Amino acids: CASRREASSYNEQFF.

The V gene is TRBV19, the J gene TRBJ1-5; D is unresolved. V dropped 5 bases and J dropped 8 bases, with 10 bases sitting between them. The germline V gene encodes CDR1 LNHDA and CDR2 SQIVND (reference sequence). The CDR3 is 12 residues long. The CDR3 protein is CASSPTLKPQHF. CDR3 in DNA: TGTGCCAGTAGTCCGACGCTCAAGCCCCAGCATTTT.

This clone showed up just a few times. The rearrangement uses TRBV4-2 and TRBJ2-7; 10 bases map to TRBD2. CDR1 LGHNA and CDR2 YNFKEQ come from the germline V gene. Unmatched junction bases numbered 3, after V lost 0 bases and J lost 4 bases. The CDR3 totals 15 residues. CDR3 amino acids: CASSQDLAGEYEQYF. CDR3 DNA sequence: TGTGCCAGCAGCCAAGATCTAGCGGGAGAGTACGAGCAGTACTTC.

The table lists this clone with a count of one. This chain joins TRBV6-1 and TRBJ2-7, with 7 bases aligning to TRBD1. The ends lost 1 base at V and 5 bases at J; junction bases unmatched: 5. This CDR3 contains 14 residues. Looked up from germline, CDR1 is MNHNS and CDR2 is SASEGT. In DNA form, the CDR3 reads TGTGCCAGCAGTGAAGTAGGGGGCCAGGACGAGCAGTACTTC. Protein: CASSEVGGQDEQYF.

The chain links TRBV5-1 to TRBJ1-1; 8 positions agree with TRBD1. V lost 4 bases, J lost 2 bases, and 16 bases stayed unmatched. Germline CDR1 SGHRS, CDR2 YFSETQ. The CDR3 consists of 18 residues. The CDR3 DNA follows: TGCGCCAGCAGCAGGGACAGGTCCCTCCGGTTGCCAAACACTGAAGCTTTCTTT. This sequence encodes CASSRDRSLRLPNTEAFF.

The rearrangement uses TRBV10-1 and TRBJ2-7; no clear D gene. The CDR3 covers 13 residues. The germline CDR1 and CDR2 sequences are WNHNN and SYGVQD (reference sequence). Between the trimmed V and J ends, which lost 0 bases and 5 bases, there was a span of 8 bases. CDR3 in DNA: TGCGCCAGCAGTGAGTCCGGCGCACACGAGCAGTACTTC. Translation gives CASSESGAHEQYF.

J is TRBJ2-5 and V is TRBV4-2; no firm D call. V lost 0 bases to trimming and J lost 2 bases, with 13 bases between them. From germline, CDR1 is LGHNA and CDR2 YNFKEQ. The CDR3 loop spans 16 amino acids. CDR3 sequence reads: CASSQDSPGYQETQYF. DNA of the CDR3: TGTGCCAGCAGCCAAGATAGCCCCGGGTATCAAGAGACCCAGTACTTC.